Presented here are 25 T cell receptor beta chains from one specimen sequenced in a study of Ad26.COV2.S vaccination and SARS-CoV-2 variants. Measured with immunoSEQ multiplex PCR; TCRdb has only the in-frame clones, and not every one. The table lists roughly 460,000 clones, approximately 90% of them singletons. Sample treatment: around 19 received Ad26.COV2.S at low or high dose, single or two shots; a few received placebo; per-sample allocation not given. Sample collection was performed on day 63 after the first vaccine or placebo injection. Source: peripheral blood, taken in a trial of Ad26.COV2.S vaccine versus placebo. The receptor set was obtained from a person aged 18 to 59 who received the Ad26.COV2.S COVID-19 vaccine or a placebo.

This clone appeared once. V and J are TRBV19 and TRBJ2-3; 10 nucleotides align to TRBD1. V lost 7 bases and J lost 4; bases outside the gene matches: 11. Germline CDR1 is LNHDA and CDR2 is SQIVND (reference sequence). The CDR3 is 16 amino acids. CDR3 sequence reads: CASTRGTGAFSDTQYF. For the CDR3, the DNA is TGTGCCAGTACCCGCGGGACAGGGGCTTTTTCAGATACGCAGTATTTT.

CDR3 bases: TGTGCCAGCAGTGAAGCCCGGATGGAGACCCAGTACTTC. Its protein is CASSEARMETQYF. This chain joins TRBV2 and TRBJ2-5; D not resolved. Germline V gene lookup returns CDR1 SNHLY and CDR2 FYNNEI. The CDR3 length is 13 residues. Trimming took 0 bases from V and 5 from J, leaving 7 bases between them.

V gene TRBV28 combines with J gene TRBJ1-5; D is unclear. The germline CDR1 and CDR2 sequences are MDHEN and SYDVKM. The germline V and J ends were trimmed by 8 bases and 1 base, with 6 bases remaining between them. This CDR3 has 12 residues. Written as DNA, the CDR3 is TGTGCCAGCGAGCAGAGCAATCAGCCCCAGCATTTT. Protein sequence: CASEQSNQPQHF.

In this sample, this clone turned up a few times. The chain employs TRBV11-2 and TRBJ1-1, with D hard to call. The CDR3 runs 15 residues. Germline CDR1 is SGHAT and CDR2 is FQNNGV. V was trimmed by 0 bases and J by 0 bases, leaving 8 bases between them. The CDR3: CASSLDYALNTEAFF. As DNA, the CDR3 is TGTGCCAGCAGCTTAGATTATGCGCTGAACACTGAAGCTTTCTTT. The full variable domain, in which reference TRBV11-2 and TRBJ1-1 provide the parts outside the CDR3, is EAGVAQSPRYKIIEKRQSVAFWCNPISGHATLYWYQQILGQGPKLLIQFQNNGVVDDSQLPKDRFSAERLKGVDSTLKIQPAKLEDSAVYLCASSLDYALNTEAFFGQGTRLTVV.

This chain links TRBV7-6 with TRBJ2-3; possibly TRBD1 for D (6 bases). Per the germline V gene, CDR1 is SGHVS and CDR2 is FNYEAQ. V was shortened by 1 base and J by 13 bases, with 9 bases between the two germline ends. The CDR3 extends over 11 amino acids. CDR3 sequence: CASSLGGLEYF. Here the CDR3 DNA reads TGTGCCAGCAGCTTAGGGGGGCTTGAGTATTTT. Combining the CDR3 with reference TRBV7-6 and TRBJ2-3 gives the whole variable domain GAGVSQSPRYKVTKRGQDVALRCDPISGHVSLYWYRQALGQGPEFLTYFNYEAQQDKSGLPNDRFSAERPEGSISTLTIQRTEQRDSAMYRCASSLGGLEYFGPGTRLTVL.

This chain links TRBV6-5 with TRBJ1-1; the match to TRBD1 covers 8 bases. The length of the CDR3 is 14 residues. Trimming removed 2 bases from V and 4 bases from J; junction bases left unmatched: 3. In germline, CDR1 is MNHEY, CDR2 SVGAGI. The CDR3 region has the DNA TGTGCCAGCAGTTACAGGACAGGGCGCACTGAAGCTTTCTTT. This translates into CASSYRTGRTEAFF.

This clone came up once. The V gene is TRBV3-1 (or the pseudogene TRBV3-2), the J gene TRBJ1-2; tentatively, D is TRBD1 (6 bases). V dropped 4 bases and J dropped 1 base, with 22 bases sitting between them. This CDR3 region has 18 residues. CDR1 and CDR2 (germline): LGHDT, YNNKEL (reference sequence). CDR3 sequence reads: CASSPYLSGALGNYGYTF. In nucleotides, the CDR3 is TGTGCCAGCAGCCCCTACCTTTCGGGGGCGCTGGGTAACTATGGCTACACCTTC.

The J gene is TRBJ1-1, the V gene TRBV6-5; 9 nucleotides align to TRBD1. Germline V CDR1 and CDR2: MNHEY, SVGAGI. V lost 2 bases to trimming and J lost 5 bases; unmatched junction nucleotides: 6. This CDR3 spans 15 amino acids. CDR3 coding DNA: TGTGCCAGCAGTTACCGTGGACAGGGGAGAACTGAAGCTTTCTTT. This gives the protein CASSYRGQGRTEAFF.

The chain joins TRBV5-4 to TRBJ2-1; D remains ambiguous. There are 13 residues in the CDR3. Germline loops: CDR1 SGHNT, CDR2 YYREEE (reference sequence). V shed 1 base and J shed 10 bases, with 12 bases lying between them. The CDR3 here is CASSLYMAREQFF. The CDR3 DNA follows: TGTGCCAGCAGCTTGTATATGGCTCGCGAGCAGTTCTTC.

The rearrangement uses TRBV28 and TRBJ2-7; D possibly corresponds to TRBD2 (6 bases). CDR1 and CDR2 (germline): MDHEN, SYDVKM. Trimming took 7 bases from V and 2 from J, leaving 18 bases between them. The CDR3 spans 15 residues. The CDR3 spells CASTPVGGGPYEQYF. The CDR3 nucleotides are TGTGCCAGCACCCCGGTCGGAGGAGGGCCCTACGAGCAGTACTTC.

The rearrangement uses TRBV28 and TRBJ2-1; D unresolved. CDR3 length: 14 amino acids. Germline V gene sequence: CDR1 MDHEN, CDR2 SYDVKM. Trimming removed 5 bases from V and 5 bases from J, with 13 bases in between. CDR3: CASSPSSRNNEQFF. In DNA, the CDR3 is TGTGCCAGCAGTCCCTCTTCCCGGAACAATGAGCAGTTCTTC.

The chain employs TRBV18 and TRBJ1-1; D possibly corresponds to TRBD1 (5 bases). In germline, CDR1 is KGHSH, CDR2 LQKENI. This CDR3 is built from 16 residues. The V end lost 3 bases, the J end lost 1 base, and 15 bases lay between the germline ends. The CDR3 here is CASSPVLRGKNTEAFF. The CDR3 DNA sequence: TGTGCCAGCTCACCGGTCTTAAGGGGAAAGAACACTGAAGCTTTCTTT. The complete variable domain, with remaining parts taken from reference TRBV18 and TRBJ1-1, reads NAGVMQNPRHLVRRRGQEARLRCSPMKGHSHVYWYRQLPEEGLKFMVYLQKENIIDESGMPKERFSAEFPKEGPSILRIQQVVRGDSAAYFCASSPVLRGKNTEAFFGQGTRLTVV.

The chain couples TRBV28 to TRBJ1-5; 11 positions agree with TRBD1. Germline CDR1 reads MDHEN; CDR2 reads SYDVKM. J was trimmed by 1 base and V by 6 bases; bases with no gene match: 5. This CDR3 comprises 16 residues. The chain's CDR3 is CASSGDRGTSNQPQHF. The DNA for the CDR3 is TGTGCCAGCAGCGGGGACAGGGGGACGAGCAATCAGCCCCAGCATTTT.

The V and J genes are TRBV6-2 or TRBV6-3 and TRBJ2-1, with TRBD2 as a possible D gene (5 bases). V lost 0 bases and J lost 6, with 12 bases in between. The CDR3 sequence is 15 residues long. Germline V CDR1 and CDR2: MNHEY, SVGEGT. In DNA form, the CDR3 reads TGTGCCAGCAGTTACTCATCGGGCGGGTTCAATGAGCAGTTCTTC. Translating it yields CASSYSSGGFNEQFF.

The CDR3 coding sequence is TGTGCCAGCAGCATACAGGGATCCCTCCCGTACGAGCAGTACTTC. Encoded protein: CASSIQGSLPYEQYF. This chain links TRBV5-5 with TRBJ2-7, with D tentatively TRBD1 (6 bases). The CDR3 consists of 15 residues. V was cut by 4 bases and J by 4 bases, with 18 bases left in between. CDR1 is SGHKS, CDR2 YYEKEE, per germline (reference sequence). Together with reference TRBV5-5 and TRBJ2-7, the CDR3 gives the full variable domain: DAGVTQSPTHLIKTRGQQVTLRCSPISGHKSVSWYQQVLGQGPQFIFQYYEKEERGRGNFPDRFSARQFPNYSSELNVNALLLGDSALYLCASSIQGSLPYEQYFGPGTRLTVT.

The CDR3 reads CASSLVGSPGGEQYF. CDR3 DNA sequence: TGTGCCAGCAGCTTAGTGGGCAGCCCTGGCGGGGAGCAGTACTTC. The V gene is TRBV7-2, the J gene TRBJ2-7, with D possibly TRBD2 on 5 matching bases. V shed 1 base and J shed 7 bases, with 17 bases lying between them. This CDR3 spans 15 amino acids. The germline gives CDR1 SGHTA, CDR2 FQGNSA.

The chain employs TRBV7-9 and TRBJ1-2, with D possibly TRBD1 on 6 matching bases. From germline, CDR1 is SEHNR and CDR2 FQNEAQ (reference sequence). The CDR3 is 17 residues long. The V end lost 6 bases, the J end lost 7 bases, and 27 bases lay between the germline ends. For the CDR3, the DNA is TGTGCCAGCAGTCCGGACAGTTTTTCCAGTTGGGTGGTTGGCTACACCTTC. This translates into CASSPDSFSSWVVGYTF.

DNA of the CDR3: TGTGCCAGCAGCCGTGAACCGCAAGAGACCCAGTACTTC. Amino acid sequence: CASSREPQETQYF. The rearrangement links TRBV7-2 to TRBJ2-5; no clear D gene. V gave up 5 bases and J gave up 2 bases, with 9 bases separating them. Germline CDR1 reads SGHTA; CDR2 reads FQGNSA. The CDR3 extends over 13 amino acids.

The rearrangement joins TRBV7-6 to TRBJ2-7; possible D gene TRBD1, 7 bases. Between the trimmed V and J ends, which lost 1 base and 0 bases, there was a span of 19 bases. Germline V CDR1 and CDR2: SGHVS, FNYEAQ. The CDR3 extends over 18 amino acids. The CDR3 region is CASSLVSGAGTDSYEQYF. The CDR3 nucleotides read TGTGCCAGCAGCTTAGTGAGTGGGGCGGGGACAGACTCCTACGAGCAGTACTTC.

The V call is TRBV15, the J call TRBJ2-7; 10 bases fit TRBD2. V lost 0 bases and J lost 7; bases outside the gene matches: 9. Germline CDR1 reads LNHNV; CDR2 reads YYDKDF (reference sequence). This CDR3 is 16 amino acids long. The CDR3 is CATSRESAGGPREQYF. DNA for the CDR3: TGTGCCACCAGCAGAGAGTCAGCGGGAGGGCCGCGAGAGCAGTACTTC.

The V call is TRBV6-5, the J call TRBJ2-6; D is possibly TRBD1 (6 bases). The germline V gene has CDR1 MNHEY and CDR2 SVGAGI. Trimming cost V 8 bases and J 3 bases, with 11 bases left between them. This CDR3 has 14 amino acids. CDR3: CASYRVGGANVLTF. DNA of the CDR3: TGTGCCAGCTACAGGGTTGGTGGGGCCAACGTCCTGACTTTC.

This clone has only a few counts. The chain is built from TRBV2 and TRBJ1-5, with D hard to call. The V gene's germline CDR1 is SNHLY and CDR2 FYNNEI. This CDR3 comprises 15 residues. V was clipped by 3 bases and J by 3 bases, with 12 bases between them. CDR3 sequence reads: CASSEGRLNNQPQHF. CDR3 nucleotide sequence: TGTGCCAGCAGTGAGGGCAGGCTCAACAATCAGCCCCAGCATTTT.

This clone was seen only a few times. The CDR3 spells CASSQDPDTAEAFF. The CDR3 DNA sequence: TGTGCCAGCAGTCAGGACCCCGACACGGCCGAAGCTTTCTTT. The genes are TRBV6-5 and TRBJ1-1; D gene ambiguous. V was shortened by 5 bases and J by 8 bases, with 18 bases between the two germline ends. Germline CDR1 reads MNHEY; CDR2 reads SVGAGI. This CDR3 is 14 amino acids long.

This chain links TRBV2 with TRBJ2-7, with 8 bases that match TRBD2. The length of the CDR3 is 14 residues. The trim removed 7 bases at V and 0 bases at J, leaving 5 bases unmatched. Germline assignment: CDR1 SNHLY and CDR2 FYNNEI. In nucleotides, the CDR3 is TGTGCCAGCAATAGCGGGGCACTCTCCTACGAGCAGTACTTC. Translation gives CASNSGALSYEQYF.

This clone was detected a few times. As DNA, the CDR3 is TGTGCCAGCAGGCTCGGGACCACTGAAGCTTTCTTT. This encodes CASRLGTTEAFF. This chain connects TRBV2 to TRBJ1-1; D is possibly TRBD1 (5 bases). The CDR3 consists of 12 residues. Between the trimmed V and J ends, which lost 6 bases and 4 bases, there was a span of 9 bases. Germline V lookup: CDR1 SNHLY, CDR2 FYNNEI.